The 25 T cell receptor beta chains below all came from one sample that was sequenced in a study of blood T cell repertoires in COVID-19. Clones were sequenced by immunoSEQ multiplex PCR, and TCRdb holds only the in-frame ones, with some missing. The sample holds 150,000 to 200,000 clones, 70% to 90% seen once. Sequenced: peripheral blood. Every receptor here comes from a man aged 18-30 years who had recovered from COVID-19.

The chain links TRBV9 to TRBJ2-2; D unresolved. Germline V CDR1 and CDR2: SGDLS, YYNGEE. Trimming cost V 2 bases and J 4 bases, with 3 bases left between them. The CDR3 sequence is 12 residues long. The CDR3 here is CASSVITGELFF. In DNA form, the CDR3 reads TGTGCCAGCAGCGTCATCACCGGGGAGCTGTTTTTT.

The chain combines TRBV7-6 with TRBJ1-3; no clear D gene. In germline, CDR1 is SGHVS, CDR2 FNYEAQ. This CDR3 comprises 16 residues. V dropped 5 bases and J dropped 3 bases, with 17 bases sitting between them. Here the CDR3 DNA reads TGTGCCAGCAGCCCTCGGACCCTGGCGGGTGGAAACACCATATATTTT. This codes for CASSPRTLAGGNTIYF.

The chain joins TRBV10-3 to TRBJ2-6, with 9 bases aligning to TRBD1. The CDR3 has 16 residues. CDR1 is ENHRY and CDR2 is SYGVKD in the germline V gene. J lost 4 bases, V lost 6 bases, and 7 bases had no gene match. As DNA, the CDR3 is TGTGCCATCAGGACACAGGGGGCGAGCGGGGCCAACGTCCTGACTTTC. Amino acid sequence: CAIRTQGASGANVLTF.

The CDR3: CASIGTELFF. CDR3 sequence (DNA): TGTGCCAGTATTGGGACAGAGCTGTTTTTT. The rearrangement joins TRBV19 to TRBJ1-4; 7 bases map to TRBD1. Germline V lookup: CDR1 LNHDA, CDR2 SQIVND (reference sequence). The CDR3 totals 10 residues. Unmatched junction bases numbered 4, after V lost 7 bases and J lost 14 bases.

This clone was observed once. This chain connects TRBV19 to TRBJ2-2; TRBD1 agrees at 7 bases. Germline assignment: CDR1 LNHDA and CDR2 SQIVND (reference sequence). The CDR3 totals 15 residues. V shed 4 bases, J shed 4 bases, and the junction held 6 bases outside the gene matches. CDR3 amino acids: CASSTGTAFTGELFF. The CDR3 DNA sequence: TGTGCCAGTAGTACCGGGACAGCTTTCACCGGGGAGCTGTTTTTT.

The chain combines TRBV24-1 with TRBJ2-1, with unresolved D. V was pared by 4 bases and J by 7 bases, with 7 bases between. The length of the CDR3 is 12 residues. Germline CDR1 is KGHDR and CDR2 is SFDVKD. This CDR3 reads CATSDYRNEQFF. DNA of the CDR3: TGTGCCACCAGTGACTATCGGAATGAGCAGTTCTTC.

This clone showed up just a few times. The chain employs TRBV10-3 and TRBJ2-7; possibly TRBD2 for D (6 bases). Looked up from germline, CDR1 is ENHRY and CDR2 is SYGVKD. This CDR3 has 16 amino acids. Trimming removed 1 base at V and 0 bases at J, with 13 bases between. The DNA for the CDR3 is TGTGCCATCAGTGAGTACGGGCGGGGCTTCTCCTACGAGCAGTACTTC. It yields the protein CAISEYGRGFSYEQYF.

The rearrangement uses TRBV19 and TRBJ1-1; a weak D match, TRBD1 (5 bases). V was cut by 6 bases and J by 5 bases, with 16 bases left in between. This CDR3 region has 14 residues. Germline V gene sequence: CDR1 LNHDA, CDR2 SQIVND (reference sequence). The CDR3 DNA is TGTGCCAGTAGCACGACGTCCCGGGGGACTGAAGCTTTCTTT. Amino acids: CASSTTSRGTEAFF.

The genes are TRBV14 and TRBJ2-5; 7 nucleotides align to TRBD2. V lost 4 bases, J lost 4 bases, and 6 bases stayed unmatched. CDR1 is SGHDN and CDR2 is FVKESK in the germline V gene. The CDR3 is 14 amino acids. The CDR3 here is CASSLAGVGETQYF. The CDR3 nucleotides are TGTGCCAGCAGCCTCGCGGGAGTTGGAGAGACCCAGTACTTC.

The chain recombines TRBV7-2 with TRBJ2-7; D unclear. Germline CDR1 is SGHTA and CDR2 is FQGNSA. Trimming cost V 1 base and J 7 bases, with 14 bases left between them. CDR3 length: 14 residues. Here the CDR3 DNA reads TGTGCCAGCAGCTTAGTTAACGCCCCAGTGGAGCAGTACTTC. It is translated as CASSLVNAPVEQYF.

The chain uses TRBV15 and TRBJ2-1; 7 bases are shared with TRBD2. The CDR3 has 14 amino acids. The V and J ends lost 0 bases and 7 bases, in that order; junction bases with no gene match: 3. The germline CDR1 and CDR2 sequences are LNHNV and YYDKDF (reference sequence). CDR3 sequence reads: CATSRERELNEQFF. The CDR3, as DNA: TGTGCCACCAGCAGAGAGCGGGAGCTTAATGAGCAGTTCTTC.

The chain combines TRBV5-1 with TRBJ1-1; tentative D call: TRBD1 (6 bases). V lost 3 bases and J lost 8, with 8 bases in between. The CDR3 extends over 11 amino acids. From germline, CDR1 is SGHRS and CDR2 YFSETQ. CDR3 sequence: CASSSDSEAFF. The CDR3 bases are TGCGCCAGCAGCTCGGACAGCGAAGCTTTCTTT.

V gene TRBV6-2 or TRBV6-3 combines with J gene TRBJ1-5; D is unclear. Germline values: CDR1 MNHEY, CDR2 SVGEGT. Trimming cost V 6 bases and J 0 bases, with 15 bases left between them. The CDR3 length is 16 residues. CDR3 DNA sequence: TGTGCCAGCAGCTCGACTGGTTCCTATAGCAATCAGCCCCAGCATTTT. Amino acid sequence: CASSSTGSYSNQPQHF.

The V gene is TRBV5-5, the J gene TRBJ1-3; D perhaps matches TRBD1 (5 bases). The CDR3 runs 19 residues. Deletions cut 0 bases from V and 4 bases from J, with 23 bases between. From germline, CDR1 is SGHKS and CDR2 YYEKEE (reference sequence). The CDR3, as DNA: TGTGCCAGCAGCTTGGCCGGTTCGACAGACCCGTTTTTCGGAAACACCATATATTTT. This codes for CASSLAGSTDPFFGNTIYF.

This rearrangement joins TRBV7-2 to TRBJ2-7, with TRBD2 matching 10 bases. The CDR3 extends over 16 amino acids. V was clipped by 5 bases and J by 2 bases; unmatched bases: 9. Germline lookup yields CDR1 SGHTA and CDR2 FQGNSA. The CDR3, as DNA: TGTGCCAGCAGCCCGGGGACTAGCGCATCGCCCTACGAGCAGTACTTC. Translating gives CASSPGTSASPYEQYF.

The gene calls are TRBV9 and TRBJ1-6, with 7 bases that match TRBD1. The CDR3 runs to 15 residues. The germline V gene encodes CDR1 SGDLS and CDR2 YYNGEE. The V and J ends lost 4 bases and 7 bases, in that order; junction bases with no gene match: 8. CDR3 protein: CASSTTGTENSPLHF. Written as DNA, the CDR3 is TGTGCCAGCAGCACCACCGGGACAGAGAATTCACCCCTCCACTTT.

The chain recombines TRBV6-6 with TRBJ2-2; TRBD2 matches 7 bases. Looked up from germline, CDR1 is MNHNY and CDR2 is SVGAGI (reference sequence). The V segment lost 5 bases and the J segment 7 bases; nucleotides outside the gene matches: 4. The CDR3 contains 13 residues. The CDR3 sequence: CASSPLAGGELFF. CDR3 nucleotides: TGTGCCAGCAGTCCCTTAGCGGGCGGGGAGCTGTTTTTT.

The rearrangement joins TRBV29-1 to TRBJ2-1, with 8 nucleotides matching TRBD1. This CDR3 comprises 15 residues. J was trimmed by 4 bases and V by 0 bases; bases with no gene match: 5. Germline assignment: CDR1 SQVTM and CDR2 ANQGSEA. The DNA of the CDR3 is TGCAGCGTTGAAGACGGACAGGGTGCTTACAATGAGCAGTTCTTC. Translating it yields CSVEDGQGAYNEQFF.

The chain has TRBV7-8 and TRBJ2-3, with D possibly being TRBD1 (5 bases). Germline CDR1 is SGHVS and CDR2 is FQNEAQ. This CDR3 has 13 amino acids. V lost 3 bases, J lost 2 bases, and 6 bases lay in between. The DNA for the CDR3 is TGTGCCAGCAGCTTCAGGGACACAGATACGCAGTATTTT. Translation gives CASSFRDTDTQYF.

The chain joins TRBV9 to TRBJ2-7; possible D gene TRBD2, 6 bases. The V gene lost 5 bases and the J gene lost 3 bases, with 21 bases spanning the gap. The CDR3 covers 16 residues. Germline CDR1 reads SGDLS; CDR2 reads YYNGEE. DNA of the CDR3: TGTGCCAGCAGTCTGACGGGTTCGGAGGGAGGCTACGAGCAGTACTTC. Amino acid sequence: CASSLTGSEGGYEQYF.

This clone is a singleton in its sample. The gene calls are TRBV28 and TRBJ2-2, with TRBD2 matching over 10 bases. The CDR3 spans 15 residues. V lost 4 bases, J lost 7 bases, and 6 bases stayed unmatched. The germline CDR1 and CDR2 sequences are MDHEN and SYDVKM. The CDR3 sequence is CASSSQAGGIGELFF. As DNA, the CDR3 is TGTGCCAGCAGTTCTCAAGCGGGAGGGATCGGGGAGCTGTTTTTT.

The V gene is TRBV9, the J gene TRBJ2-7, with D perhaps TRBD1 (6 bases). Germline-derived CDR1 and CDR2 are SGDLS and YYNGEE. This CDR3 spans 17 amino acids. The germline V and J ends were trimmed by 4 bases and 0 bases, with 20 bases remaining between them. This CDR3 is CASSPQADRRGSYEQYF. DNA for the CDR3: TGTGCCAGCAGCCCTCAAGCGGACCGCAGGGGCTCCTACGAGCAGTACTTC.

This clone was detected once. This chain connects TRBV2 to TRBJ1-3, with a weak D call TRBD1 (6 bases). Germline V gene lookup returns CDR1 SNHLY and CDR2 FYNNEI. V lost 5 bases, J lost 0 bases, and 14 bases lay in between. The CDR3 runs to 16 residues. This CDR3 reads CASSWGGENSGNTIYF. The CDR3 nucleotides are TGTGCCAGCAGTTGGGGGGGCGAAAACTCTGGAAACACCATATATTTT.

This chain uses TRBV14 with TRBJ1-2; 11 bases are shared with TRBD1. Trimming at V came to 6 bases and at J to 5 bases, leaving 8 bases not matched to a gene. The CDR3 loop spans 15 amino acids. Per germline, CDR1 SGHDN and CDR2 FVKESK. CDR3 in amino acids: CASSSRTGGDYGYTF. The DNA for the CDR3 is TGTGCCAGCAGTTCGAGGACAGGGGGCGATTATGGCTACACCTTC.

This clone was seen just once. V and J are TRBV6-5 and TRBJ1-1, with TRBD1 as a possible D gene (6 bases). V dropped 3 bases and J dropped 6 bases, with 17 bases sitting between them. This CDR3 spans 15 amino acids. Germline CDR1 reads MNHEY; CDR2 reads SVGAGI. CDR3 sequence: CASSYYTGAGAEAFF. CDR3 in DNA: TGTGCCAGCAGTTATTACACGGGGGCGGGGGCTGAAGCTTTCTTT.